This T cell receptor (beta chain) was retrieved from a study of human T cells and chemical hapten exposure. CDR1 and CDR2 from the germline V gene are DFQATT and SNEGSKA (reference sequence). This CDR3 comprises 17 residues. J lost 1 base, V lost 5 bases, and 10 bases had no gene match. The study's findings and limits: Healthy individuals' immune responses may differ from those of donors, who had alopecia.

Per the authors' pipeline: From roughly 23,000 to 700,000 TCRs were found per sample, with a median of about 96,000. In TCRdb, the RACE reads were re-called with MiXCR into one record per CDR3 protein. None of the V and J calls come from the authors' own analysis; TCRdb made them. Counted here are approximately 38,000 distinct CDR3 sequences, under 12% occurring once; the ten biggest clones make up less than 6.5%. Time point described: pre-sensitization, week 0. Indicated treatment: therapeutic diphenylcyclopropenone sensitization with weekly scalp DPC. Someone pulled total RNA out of unfractionated whole blood. Of note for this clonotype: Its cognate antigen is unknown.

The receptor was isolated from a man aged 30-40 years with alopecia areata. Some clones in this sample may be carry-over from other donors' samples. The genes are TRBV20-1 and TRBJ1-6; 8 bases line up with TRBD1. Material: whole blood, obtained in connection with sensitization to the hapten diphenylcyclopropenone (DPC). CDR3 region: CSAFRTGRRSYNSPLHF. The CDR3 coding sequence is TGCAGTGCTTTTCGGACAGGGAGAAGATCCTATAATTCACCCCTCCACTTT.